The TCR beta chain under discussion was sequenced for a study of blood T cells in healthy people across ages. Study-wide background: Template-switching capture recovered about one barcoded beta molecule per two T cells.

Findings and caveats of the study: Age brought a roughly linear fall in TCR beta diversity measured per million T cells.

Combining a sample-barcoded 5' primer with a J-beta primer mix, a second PCR ran for roughly 6 to 11 cycles. The template-switch adaptor, which had 12 random nucleotides, put a tag on each cDNA molecule. Via MiXCR, TCRdb re-called the 5' RACE reads, giving one row per CDR3 protein. The data hold over 700,000 distinct CDR3 sequences, with less than 70% observed a single time. In the case of this clonotype: Its matching antigen is unknown.

In germline, CDR1 is MGHRA, CDR2 YSYEKL. V was pared by 4 bases and J by 4 bases, with 17 bases between. The CDR3 spans 16 residues. The amount of total RNA extracted per sample was at least 6 micrograms. V is TRBV4-1 and J is TRBJ2-1, with a weak D call TRBD2 (5 bases). What was sequenced was blood. This TCR came from a man of 80 years or more in good health. CDR3 sequence reads: CASSPPSRGQYNEQFF. The CDR3, as DNA: TGCGCCAGCAGCCCTCCTAGCAGAGGCCAATACAATGAGCAGTTCTTC.